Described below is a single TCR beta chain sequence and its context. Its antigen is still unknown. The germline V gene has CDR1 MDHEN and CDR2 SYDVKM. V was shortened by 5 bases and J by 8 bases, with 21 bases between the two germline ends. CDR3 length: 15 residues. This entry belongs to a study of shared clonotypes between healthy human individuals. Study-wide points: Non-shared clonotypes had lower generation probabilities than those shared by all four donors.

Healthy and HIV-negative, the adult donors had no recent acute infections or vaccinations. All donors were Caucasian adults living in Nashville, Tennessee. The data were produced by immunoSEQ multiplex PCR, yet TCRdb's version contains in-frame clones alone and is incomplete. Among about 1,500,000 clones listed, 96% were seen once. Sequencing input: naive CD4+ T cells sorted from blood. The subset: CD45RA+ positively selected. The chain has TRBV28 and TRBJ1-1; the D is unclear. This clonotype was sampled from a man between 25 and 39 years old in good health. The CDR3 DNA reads TGTGCCAGCAGTCGCACCCTTCCTACCGGGAACGAAGCTTTCTTT. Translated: CASSRTLPTGNEAFF.